One sample yielded the 21 T cell receptor beta chains listed below, sequenced in a study of blood T cell repertoires in COVID-19. Repertoires were generated with immunoSEQ multiplex PCR, while TCRdb's copy carries only in-frame clones and drops some. The table records 120,000 to 150,000 clones, around four fifths of them present only once. Sequences were obtained from peripheral blood. The receptors were sampled from a human donor in a cohort sampled during active COVID-19.

This clone turned up a few times. The chain recombines TRBV29-1 with TRBJ1-4; 7 positions agree with TRBD1. The CDR3 totals 12 residues. CDR1 is SQVTM and CDR2 is ANQGSEA in the germline V gene. The ends lost 7 bases at V and 14 bases at J; junction bases unmatched: 13. The CDR3 DNA follows: TGCAGCGCCCGGGACAGCTCCAAAATGCTGTTTTTT. Protein sequence: CSARDSSKMLFF. The whole variable domain, remainder taken from reference TRBV29-1 and TRBJ1-4, is SAVISQKPSRDICQRGTSLTIQCQVDSQVTMMFWYRQQPGQSLTLIATANQGSEATYESGFVIDKFPISRPNLTFSTLTVSNMSPEDSSIYLCSARDSSKMLFFGSGTQLSVL.

This chain connects TRBV7-9 to TRBJ1-2, with D hard to call. The V end was cut by 5 bases, the J end by 8 bases, with 18 bases between. Germline lookup yields CDR1 SEHNR and CDR2 FQNEAQ (reference sequence). The length of the CDR3 is 14 residues. The CDR3 loop reads CASSIGDEGRGYTF. The CDR3 DNA is TGTGCCAGCAGCATAGGAGATGAGGGCAGGGGCTACACCTTC.

V gene TRBV4-1 combines with J gene TRBJ1-5; no firm D call. The CDR3 is 16 residues long. V dropped 0 bases and J dropped 4 bases, with 13 bases sitting between them. Per the germline V gene, CDR1 is MGHRA and CDR2 is YSYEKL. For the CDR3, the DNA is TGCGCCAGCAGCCAAGATCCTGGTACACCTAATCAGCCCCAGCATTTT. As protein: CASSQDPGTPNQPQHF.

V usage is TRBV7-8 and J usage is TRBJ2-3, with D possibly TRBD1 on 5 matching bases. Looked up from germline, CDR1 is SGHVS and CDR2 is FQNEAQ. V dropped 4 bases and J dropped 4 bases, with 9 bases sitting between them. The CDR3 totals 13 residues. The DNA of the CDR3 is TGTGCCAGCAGCTGGCAGGGCGCAGATACGCAGTATTTT. It yields the protein CASSWQGADTQYF.

The rearrangement joins TRBV5-4 to TRBJ1-2; 10 nucleotides align to TRBD1. The CDR3 runs 15 residues. Germline CDR1 reads SGHNT; CDR2 reads YYREEE (reference sequence). V lost 2 bases to trimming and J lost 4 bases; unmatched junction nucleotides: 5. DNA of the CDR3: TGTGCCAGCAGCTTCCGGGACAGGGGCGCCTATGGCTACACCTTC. Its translation: CASSFRDRGAYGYTF. Complete variable domain (other parts from reference TRBV5-4 and TRBJ1-2): ETGVTQSPTHLIKTRGQQVTLRCSSQSGHNTVSWYQQALGQGPQFIFQYYREEENGRGNFPPRFSGLQFPNYSSELNVNALELDDSALYLCASSFRDRGAYGYTFGSGTRLTVV.

CDR3 nucleotide sequence: TGTGCCAGTACCACAGGGGGCAGAGGCTACACCTTC. Translated, it gives CASTTGGRGYTF. V and J are TRBV19 and TRBJ1-2; 9 nucleotides match TRBD1. This CDR3 comprises 12 residues. Trimming at V came to 7 bases and at J to 8 bases, leaving 5 bases not matched to a gene. The V gene's germline CDR1 is LNHDA and CDR2 SQIVND (reference sequence).

The gene calls are TRBV12-3 or TRBV12-4 and TRBJ1-1, with a tentative D call TRBD1 (5 bases). The CDR3 has 12 residues. Trimming stripped 6 bases from V and 3 bases from J, with 8 bases between. CDR3 nucleotides: TGTGCCAGCAGCTGGGACTACACTGAAGCTTTCTTT. It codes for CASSWDYTEAFF.

The CDR3 DNA reads as TGTGCCAGCCGCGCAGGCTCCTACGAGCAGTACTTC. Protein sequence: CASRAGSYEQYF. The chain couples TRBV6-5 to TRBJ2-7; D call uncertain. Trimming stripped 8 bases from V and 0 bases from J, with 8 bases between. This CDR3 region has 12 residues. Per germline, CDR1 MNHEY and CDR2 SVGAGI.

CDR3 nucleotide sequence: TGTGCCAGCAGTCCCCGGGCTAGCGGGGGATCCGAGCAGTACTTC. This gives the protein CASSPRASGGSEQYF. This sequence joins TRBV27 and TRBJ2-7, with TRBD2 matching over 10 bases. V was pared by 5 bases and J by 6 bases, with 10 bases of the junction left unmatched. Looked up from germline, CDR1 is MNHEY and CDR2 is SMNVEV (reference sequence). The CDR3 has 15 amino acids.

This clone has just a few counts. CDR3 nucleotides: TGTGCCAGCTCCCAGACAGGGAGCTCCTACGAGCAGTACTTC. Translated: CASSQTGSSYEQYF. This sequence joins TRBV6-6 and TRBJ2-7; 7 bases agree with TRBD1. The CDR3 is 14 amino acids. The V gene end was trimmed by 8 bases and the J gene end by 0 bases; junction bases not matched to a gene: 7. Germline-derived CDR1 and CDR2 are MNHNY and SVGAGI (reference sequence).

The chain joins TRBV5-1 to TRBJ2-1; unclear D gene. Looked up from germline, CDR1 is SGHRS and CDR2 is YFSETQ. This CDR3 is 14 amino acids long. V lost 0 bases and J lost 5, with 9 bases in between. CDR3 amino acids: CASSLGGVNNEQFF. CDR3 sequence (DNA): TGCGCCAGCAGCTTGGGAGGCGTTAACAATGAGCAGTTCTTC.

This clone occurred once. The V and J genes are TRBV30 and TRBJ1-1; D perhaps matches TRBD1 (5 bases). Germline CDR1 and CDR2: GTSNPN and SVGIG (reference sequence). V lost 2 bases and J lost 1, with 17 bases in between. The CDR3 is 16 residues long. This CDR3 is CAWSPPRAGGNTEAFF. DNA for the CDR3: TGTGCCTGGAGTCCACCCAGGGCCGGGGGGAACACTGAAGCTTTCTTT.

This chain uses TRBV5-1 with TRBJ1-2; a possible D gene is TRBD1 (5 bases). V lost 6 bases, J lost 8 bases, and 20 bases lay in between. Germline V gives CDR1 SGHRS, CDR2 YFSETQ. The CDR3 extends over 14 amino acids. Here the CDR3 DNA reads TGCGCCAGCACACTGGGGGACTCGACCCAAGGCTACACCTTC. Amino acid sequence: CASTLGDSTQGYTF.

V is TRBV6-5 and J is TRBJ2-1, with D possibly TRBD2 on 6 matching bases. CDR1 is MNHEY and CDR2 is SVGAGI in the germline V gene. This CDR3 has 13 amino acids. Deletions cut 0 bases from V and 10 bases from J, with 10 bases between. In DNA, the CDR3 is TGTGCCAGCAGTTACTCGGGGCGGGAAGAGCAGTTCTTC. It is translated as CASSYSGREEQFF.

The sample holds one count of this clone. V is TRBV5-1 and J is TRBJ1-2, with 10 positions matching TRBD1. V gave up 4 bases and J gave up 7 bases; unmatched junction bases: 13. There are 16 residues in the CDR3. CDR1 and CDR2 from the germline V gene are SGHRS and YFSETQ. CDR3 amino acids: CASSARSGTGAGGYTF. The DNA of the CDR3 is TGCGCCAGCAGCGCTCGATCCGGGACAGGGGCCGGTGGCTACACCTTC.

The chain employs TRBV4-2 and TRBJ2-1, with D perhaps TRBD2 (5 bases). Trimming pared 1 base from V and 7 bases from J, leaving 17 bases between. The germline V gene encodes CDR1 LGHNA and CDR2 YNFKEQ. The CDR3 consists of 16 residues. The CDR3: CASSQGRGKGRNEQFF. CDR3 bases: TGTGCCAGCAGCCAAGGCCGGGGAAAAGGGCGGAATGAGCAGTTCTTC.

V and J are TRBV5-4 and TRBJ1-1; D gene unclear. The germline V gene encodes CDR1 SGHNT and CDR2 YYREEE (reference sequence). The germline V and J ends were trimmed by 1 base and 0 bases, with 7 bases remaining between them. This CDR3 region has 14 residues. The CDR3 loop reads CASSLPGMNTEAFF. CDR3 coding DNA: TGTGCCAGCAGCTTGCCAGGAATGAACACTGAAGCTTTCTTT. The full variable domain, in which reference TRBV5-4 and TRBJ1-1 provide the parts outside the CDR3, is ETGVTQSPTHLIKTRGQQVTLRCSSQSGHNTVSWYQQALGQGPQFIFQYYREEENGRGNFPPRFSGLQFPNYSSELNVNALELDDSALYLCASSLPGMNTEAFFGQGTRLTVV.

The chain uses TRBV4-2 and TRBJ1-4; D gene ambiguous. V was cut by 0 bases and J by 6 bases, with 8 bases left in between. This CDR3 is built from 14 residues. Germline loops: CDR1 LGHNA, CDR2 YNFKEQ. CDR3 in DNA: TGTGCCAGCAGCCAAGACAGATCCTATGAAAAACTGTTTTTT. Residues: CASSQDRSYEKLFF.

The rearrangement uses TRBV7-2 and TRBJ2-7; 8 bases are shared with TRBD2. The CDR3 spans 13 residues. The V gene's germline CDR1 is SGHTA and CDR2 FQGNSA. Losses at the gene ends were 5 bases for V and 11 bases for J; bases not matched to a gene: 11. CDR3: CASSPRREGREYF. The DNA for the CDR3 is TGTGCCAGCAGCCCACGACGGGAGGGCCGGGAGTACTTC.

The rearrangement uses TRBV28 and TRBJ2-5, with a weak D call TRBD1 (6 bases). Trimming stripped 5 bases from V and 5 bases from J, with 12 bases between. CDR1 MDHEN and CDR2 SYDVKM come from the germline V gene. The CDR3 totals 13 residues. As DNA, the CDR3 is TGTGCCAGCAGTATTCAGGGGTGGGAGACCCAGTACTTC. Amino acids: CASSIQGWETQYF.

V and J are TRBV30 and TRBJ2-3, with TRBD1 as a possible D gene (6 bases). Trimming took 5 bases from V and 1 from J, leaving 13 bases between them. This CDR3 contains 14 residues. Germline V gene sequence: CDR1 GTSNPN, CDR2 SVGIG (reference sequence). The CDR3 loop reads CAWEGDIGTDTQYF. The DNA for the CDR3 is TGTGCCTGGGAAGGGGACATAGGCACAGATACGCAGTATTTT.